The rows below give T cell receptor beta chains drawn from one sample of a study of primary melanoma T cells and metastatic recurrence. The protocol was immunoSEQ multiplex PCR, while the TCRdb copy is restricted to in-frame clones and leaves out a portion. The sample lists 950 to 1,100 clones, about 74% occurring once. The sample was melanoma tumor tissue. These receptors all come from a human donor with melanoma. Both conserved end residues are part of each CDR3. The D gene is left open where the match is weak. Where a row states a size, it is once, few, many or the class of an expanded clone; other rows omit it.

cdr3_aa cdr3_nt clone_size v_call d_call j_call
CASSPKTPGVSTEAFF TGTGCCAGCAGTCCCAAAACTCCAGGGGTTAGTACTGAAGCTTTCTTT . TRBV28 . TRBJ1-1
CASQSTGGNSYEQYF TGTGCCAGCCAGTCAACAGGGGGTAACTCCTACGAGCAGTACTTC . TRBV28 TRBD1 TRBJ2-7
CASRILAAYNEQFF TGTGCCAGCAGGATTCTAGCGGCCTACAATGAGCAGTTCTTC . TRBV6-8 TRBD2 TRBJ2-1
CASSYLRTGGAGNTEAFF TGTGCCAGCAGTTACTTAAGGACAGGGGGCGCGGGGAACACTGAAGCTTTCTTT once TRBV6-8 TRBD1 TRBJ1-1
CASSYSSDGVREGGYTF TGTGCCAGCAGTTACTCGAGTGATGGCGTAAGGGAAGGTGGCTACACCTTC . TRBV6-7 . TRBJ1-2
CASSLEASGNSPLHF TGTGCCAGCAGCTTAGAGGCTAGCGGGAATTCACCCCTCCACTTT . TRBV7-7 . TRBJ1-6
CASSLGLAGGWEQYF TGTGCCAGCAGTTTAGGGCTAGCGGGGGGCTGGGAGCAGTATTTT . TRBV28 TRBD2 TRBJ2-3
CASRQPLDQPQHF TGTGCCAGCAGACAGCCCCTCGATCAGCCCCAGCATTTT . TRBV6-8 . TRBJ1-5
CASTRGHRGADTQYF TGCGCCAGCACCCGCGGGCACAGGGGTGCAGATACGCAGTATTTT . TRBV5-1 TRBD1 TRBJ2-3
CASSQGQKAFF TGTGCCAGTAGTCAAGGACAAAAAGCTTTCTTT few TRBV19 . TRBJ1-1
CASRGGVGLNSPLHF TGTGCCAGCAGGGGGGGAGTGGGATTGAATTCACCCCTCCACTTT . TRBV28 . TRBJ1-6
CASSSKRNTEAFF TGTGCCAGCAGTTCGAAGAGAAACACTGAAGCTTTCTTT once TRBV6-8 . TRBJ1-1
CASSWDSRAEAFF TGTGCCAGCAGTTGGGACAGTAGGGCTGAAGCTTTCTTT . TRBV6-8 TRBD1 TRBJ1-1
CATSRVTRTGELFF TGTGCCACCAGCAGAGTAACAAGAACCGGGGAGCTGTTTTTT . TRBV15 . TRBJ2-2
CATRSGQGWDEQFF TGTGCCACCCGATCGGGACAGGGATGGGATGAGCAGTTCTTC . TRBV6-8 TRBD1 TRBJ2-1
CASSLQPGGDSEEQFF TGCGCCAGCAGCTTGCAACCGGGGGGCGATTCGGAAGAGCAGTTCTTC . TRBV5-1 . TRBJ2-1
CASSTRTVWGAFF TGTGCCAGTAGTACAAGGACAGTCTGGGGGGCTTTCTTT . TRBV19 . TRBJ1-1
CASSQARVYEKLFF TGTGCCAGCAGCCAAGCCAGGGTGTACGAAAAACTGTTTTTT . TRBV16 . TRBJ1-4
CASSQAAVSSYNEQFF TGCGCCAGCAGCCAGGCAGCGGTAAGCTCCTACAATGAGCAGTTCTTC . TRBV1 . TRBJ2-1
CASSPGPKNTEAFF TGTGCCAGCTCACCGGGACCTAAAAACACTGAAGCTTTCTTT . TRBV18 . TRBJ1-1
CASRTAYSTDTQYF TGTGCCAGTAGGACAGCTTATAGCACAGATACGCAGTATTTT . TRBV19 . TRBJ2-3
CAWSPPRELFF TGTGCCTGGAGTCCCCCGCGGGAGCTGTTTTTT . TRBV30 . TRBJ2-2
CASSLGQGYQPQHF TGTGCCAGCAGTTTAGGACAGGGCTATCAGCCCCAGCATTTT . TRBV28 TRBD1 TRBJ1-5
CSAGTGDHEQYF TGCAGCGCCGGGACAGGGGACCACGAGCAGTACTTC . TRBV29-1 TRBD1 TRBJ2-7
CATHEGDLSNQPQHF TGTGCCACCCATGAGGGGGATTTGAGCAATCAGCCCCAGCATTTT . TRBV28 . TRBJ1-5
CASSSGTGHNQPQHF TGTGCCAGTAGTTCCGGGACAGGGCACAATCAGCCCCAGCATTTT . TRBV19 TRBD1 TRBJ1-5
CASSAVSMAALGIQYF TGTGCCAGCAGCGCCGTTTCGATGGCGGCCCTGGGCATTCAGTACTTC . TRBV9 . TRBJ2-4
CASSSQGTSTDTQYF TGTGCCAGCAGCTCCCAGGGTACTAGCACAGATACGCAGTATTTT few TRBV11-3 . TRBJ2-3
CAITPDRLAGYRWEQYF TGTGCCATCACTCCCGACAGGCTGGCGGGATATCGTTGGGAGCAGTACTTC . TRBV6-8 . TRBJ2-7
CATSRGLAVGAGETQYF TGTGCCACCAGCAGAGGCCTGGCGGTGGGGGCAGGGGAGACCCAGTACTTC . TRBV15 . TRBJ2-5
CASSLPGAGNTGELFF TGCGCCAGCAGCTTGCCGGGAGCCGGGAACACCGGGGAGCTGTTTTTT . TRBV5-1 . TRBJ2-2
CASSLQARFSGNTIYF TGTGCCAGCAGCCTACAGGCCAGATTCTCTGGAAACACCATATATTTT . TRBV6-7 . TRBJ1-3
CASKEPTPGELFF TGTGCCAGCAAGGAACCAACACCCGGGGAGCTGTTTTTT . TRBV12-5 . TRBJ2-2
CATSRDTGSQPQHF TGTGCCACCAGCAGGGATACAGGGAGCCAGCCCCAGCATTTT few TRBV15 . TRBJ1-5
CASSLSGGRSYEQYF TGTGCCAGCAGTTTATCGGGCGGGAGAAGCTACGAGCAGTACTTC once TRBV8-2 . TRBJ2-7
CASSYGSQYYNYGYTF TGTGCCAGCAGTTATGGGTCCCAGTACTATAACTATGGCTACACCTTC . TRBV6-8 . TRBJ1-2
CASSLRFGQVNEQFF TGTGCCAGCTCACTACGGTTCGGACAGGTCAATGAGCAGTTCTTC . TRBV18 TRBD1 TRBJ2-1
CASSFRQPETQYF TGTGCCAGCAGTTTCAGACAGCCAGAGACCCAGTACTTC . TRBV28 . TRBJ2-5
CSVVHLGGELFF TGCAGCGTCGTTCATTTGGGCGGGGAGCTGTTTTTT . TRBV29-1 . TRBJ2-2
CASTRGEATEAFF TGTGCCAGCACCCGGGGGGAGGCCACTGAAGCTTTCTTT . TRBV6-8 . TRBJ1-1
CATSMDFNSYEQYF TGTGCCACCTCGATGGACTTTAACTCCTACGAGCAGTACTTC few TRBV15 . TRBJ2-7
CASSMGQVRETQYF TGTGCCAGTAGTATGGGACAGGTTAGAGAGACCCAGTACTTC once TRBV19 TRBD1 TRBJ2-5
CASRSWGGEQFF TGTGCCAGCCGCAGTTGGGGCGGTGAGCAGTTCTTC . TRBV2 . TRBJ2-1
CASSISSGRLDTQYF TGTGCCAGCAGCATATCTAGCGGACGCCTGGATACGCAGTATTTT . TRBV11-3 TRBD2 TRBJ2-3
CASSLNEVGYTF TGTGCCAGCAGTTTGAATGAGGTTGGCTACACCTTC . TRBV28 . TRBJ1-2
CASSFLDEQFF TGCGCCAGTTCATTCCTGGATGAGCAGTTCTTC . TRBV10-1 . TRBJ2-1
CASSLGTLNTEAFF TGTGCCAGCAGCTTAGGGACTTTGAACACTGAAGCTTTCTTT . TRBV11-3 . TRBJ1-1
CASRRTLQETQYF TGTGCCAGCCGAAGGACACTCCAAGAGACCCAGTACTTC . TRBV6-8 . TRBJ2-5
CASSFGGKNYEQYF TGTGCCAGCAGCTTTGGCGGGAAGAACTACGAGCAGTACTTC . TRBV11-3 . TRBJ2-7